This T cell receptor beta chain was sequenced for a study of cytomegalovirus exposure and HLA in healthy donors. The CDR3 consists of 14 residues. Germline-derived CDR1 and CDR2 are MNHNY and SVGAGI (reference sequence). V lost 4 bases to trimming and J lost 6 bases; unmatched junction nucleotides: 5. Turning to this clone: The antigen is undetermined.

General observations from the study: Immune exposure information comprised only CMV serostatus.

13 Jbeta primers and 60 Vbeta primers were used for the PCR. TCRdb's copy holds only in-frame clones and misses some; the assay was immunoSEQ multiplex PCR. The sample has approximately 150,000 clones, approximately 71% seen once. This TCR derives from a man aged 40-50 years in good health and CMV-seronegative. This chain joins TRBV6-6 and TRBJ2-1, with 8 nucleotides matching TRBD2. The source material was PBMCs. CDR3 DNA sequence: TGTGCCAGCAGTTCGGCTAGCGGGTTCAATGAGCAGTTCTTC. Translation: CASSSASGFNEQFF.